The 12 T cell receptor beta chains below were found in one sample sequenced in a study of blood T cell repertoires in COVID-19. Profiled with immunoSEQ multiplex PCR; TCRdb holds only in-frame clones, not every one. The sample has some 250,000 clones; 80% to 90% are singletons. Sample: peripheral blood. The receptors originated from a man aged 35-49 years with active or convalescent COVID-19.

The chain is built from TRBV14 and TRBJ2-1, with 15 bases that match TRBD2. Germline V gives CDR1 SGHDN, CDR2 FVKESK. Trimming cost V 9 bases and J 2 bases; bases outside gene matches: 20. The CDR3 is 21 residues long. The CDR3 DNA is TGTGCCAGAAAACTGCCCCGGACTAGCGGGGGGGGTAAGGGCCCCTACAATGAGCAGTTCTTC. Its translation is CARKLPRTSGGGKGPYNEQFF.

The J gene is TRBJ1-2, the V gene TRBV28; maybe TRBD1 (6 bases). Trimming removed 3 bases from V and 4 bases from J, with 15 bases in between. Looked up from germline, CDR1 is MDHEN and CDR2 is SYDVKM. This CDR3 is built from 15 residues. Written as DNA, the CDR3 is TGTGCCAGCAGTTTTACTGGACAGCGAGCCTATGGCTACACCTTC. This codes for CASSFTGQRAYGYTF.

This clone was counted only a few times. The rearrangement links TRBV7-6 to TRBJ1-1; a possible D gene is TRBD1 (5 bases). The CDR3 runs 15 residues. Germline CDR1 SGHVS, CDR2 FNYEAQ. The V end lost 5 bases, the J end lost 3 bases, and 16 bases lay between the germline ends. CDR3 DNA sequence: TGTGCCAGCAGCCACCAGGGATGGGGTGACACTGAAGCTTTCTTT. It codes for CASSHQGWGDTEAFF.

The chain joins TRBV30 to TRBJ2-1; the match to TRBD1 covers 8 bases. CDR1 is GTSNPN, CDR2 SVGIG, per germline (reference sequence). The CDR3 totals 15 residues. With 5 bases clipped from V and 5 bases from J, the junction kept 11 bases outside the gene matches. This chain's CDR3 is CAWGKDRGFNNEQFF. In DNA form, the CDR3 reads TGTGCCTGGGGAAAAGACAGGGGCTTCAACAATGAGCAGTTCTTC. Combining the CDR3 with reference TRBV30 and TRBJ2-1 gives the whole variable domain SQTIHQWPATLVQPVGSPLSLECTVEGTSNPNLYWYRQAAGRGLQLLFYSVGIGQISSEVPQNLSASRPQDRQFILSSKKLLLSDSGFYLCAWGKDRGFNNEQFFGPGTRLTVL.

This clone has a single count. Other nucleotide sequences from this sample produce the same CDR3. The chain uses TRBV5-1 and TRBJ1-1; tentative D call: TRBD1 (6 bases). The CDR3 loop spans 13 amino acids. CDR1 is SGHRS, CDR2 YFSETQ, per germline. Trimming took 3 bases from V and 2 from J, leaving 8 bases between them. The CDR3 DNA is TGCGCCAGCAGCTCACAGGGAAACACTGAAGCTTTCTTT. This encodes CASSSQGNTEAFF.

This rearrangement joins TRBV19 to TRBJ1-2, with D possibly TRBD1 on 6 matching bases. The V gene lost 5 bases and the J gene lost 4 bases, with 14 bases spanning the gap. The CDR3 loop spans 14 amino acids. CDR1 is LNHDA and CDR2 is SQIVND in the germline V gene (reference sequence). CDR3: CASSPRTDSYGYTF. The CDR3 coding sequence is TGTGCCAGTAGTCCACGGACAGATAGCTATGGCTACACCTTC. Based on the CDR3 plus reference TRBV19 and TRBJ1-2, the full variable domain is DGGITQSPKYLFRKEGQNVTLSCEQNLNHDAMYWYRQDPGQGLRLIYYSQIVNDFQKGDIAEGYSVSREKKESFPLTVTSAQKNPTAFYLCASSPRTDSYGYTFGSGTRLTVV.

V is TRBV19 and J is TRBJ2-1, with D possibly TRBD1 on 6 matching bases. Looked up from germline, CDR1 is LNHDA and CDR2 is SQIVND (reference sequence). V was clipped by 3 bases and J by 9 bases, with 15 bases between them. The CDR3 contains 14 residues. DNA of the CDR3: TGTGCCAGTAGTATGGGGGCAGGGATAAGTGAGCAGTTCTTC. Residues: CASSMGAGISEQFF.

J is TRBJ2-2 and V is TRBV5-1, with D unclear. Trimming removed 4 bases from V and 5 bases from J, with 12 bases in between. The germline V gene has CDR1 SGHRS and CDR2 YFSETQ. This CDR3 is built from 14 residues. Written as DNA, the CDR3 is TGCGCCAGCAGCCCCCCGGCGGCGACCGGGGAGCTGTTTTTT. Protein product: CASSPPAATGELFF.

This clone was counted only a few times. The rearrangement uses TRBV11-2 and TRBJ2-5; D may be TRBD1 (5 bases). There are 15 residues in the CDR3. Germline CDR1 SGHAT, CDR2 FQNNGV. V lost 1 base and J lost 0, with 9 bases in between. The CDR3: CASSLGQMYQETQYF. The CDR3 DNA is TGTGCCAGCAGCTTAGGACAGATGTACCAAGAGACCCAGTACTTC.

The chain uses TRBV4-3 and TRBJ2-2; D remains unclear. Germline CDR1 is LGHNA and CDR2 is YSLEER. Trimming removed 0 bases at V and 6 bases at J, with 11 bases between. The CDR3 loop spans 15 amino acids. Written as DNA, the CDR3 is TGCGCCAGCAGCCAAGATCTGCTAACTCCCGGGGAGCTGTTTTTT. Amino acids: CASSQDLLTPGELFF.

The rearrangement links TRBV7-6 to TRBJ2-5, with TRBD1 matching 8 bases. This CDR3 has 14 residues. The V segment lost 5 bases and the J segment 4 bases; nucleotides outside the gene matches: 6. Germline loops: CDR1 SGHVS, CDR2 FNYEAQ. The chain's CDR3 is CASSPGQGRETQYF. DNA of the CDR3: TGTGCCAGCAGCCCAGGACAGGGAAGAGAGACCCAGTACTTC.

The CDR3 DNA reads as TGTGCCATCTCTCCGGACGGGAAACCCTATGGCTACACCTTC. This translates into CAISPDGKPYGYTF. This chain connects TRBV10-3 to TRBJ1-2; no definite D call. The CDR3 loop spans 14 amino acids. Germline V CDR1 and CDR2: ENHRY, SYGVKD. V was trimmed by 8 bases and J by 4 bases, leaving 17 bases between them.